This TCR beta chain comes out of a study of blood T cell repertoires in COVID-19. Profiled with immunoSEQ multiplex PCR; TCRdb holds only in-frame clones, not every one. The data contain 90,000 to 120,000 clones, more than 70% of them singletons. The V gene's germline CDR1 is MNHEY and CDR2 SVGAGI. The V end lost 6 bases, the J end lost 5 bases, and 10 bases lay between the germline ends. The CDR3 sequence is 12 residues long. V is TRBV6-5 and J is TRBJ1-1; no firm D call. Sample: peripheral blood. This receptor was taken from a man in his 70s with acute or convalescent COVID-19. This CDR3 reads CASRDFHTEAFF. The CDR3 DNA reads as TGTGCCAGCAGGGACTTTCATACTGAAGCTTTCTTT.